This entry describes one T cell receptor (beta chain). An end of the junction differs from the germline gene, which may be a read error. As for treatment: preoperative locoregional IRX-2 cytokine immunotherapy. Patients received preoperative, locoregional IRX-2 cytokine immunotherapy in a phase Ib study. This record comes from a study of preoperative IRX-2 immunotherapy in early breast cancer. The V gene's germline CDR1 is GTSNPN and CDR2 SVGIG (reference sequence). CDR3 length: 15 amino acids. Assay: immunoSEQ multiplex PCR; the TCRdb copy retains only in-frame clones and omits some. Of 28,000 or so clones in the sample, nearly 90% were seen once.

The clonotype originates from a human donor with breast cancer. The chain has TRBV30 and TRBJ1-1, with D possibly being TRBD1 (6 bases). The biological material was taken from a patient treated with IRX-2 immunotherapy. The CDR3 here is CAWSVGPGVNTEVFF. CDR3 DNA sequence: TGTGCCTGGAGTGTAGGGCCAGGGGTGAACACTGAAGTTTTCTTT.